These T cell receptor beta chains were read from a single sample in a study of T cell responses to AZD1222 COVID-19 vaccine. The repertoire was sequenced with immunoSEQ multiplex PCR; TCRdb's copy has only in-frame clones and lacks some. Seen here are approximately 120,000 clones, about 93% observed once, and the top ten hold around 0.91%. The sample here was peripheral blood, taken on day 0 of AZD1222 vaccination. The receptor source for this set is an adult in good health. CDR3s include the opening cysteine and the closing phenylalanine or tryptophan. D genes are given only for firm matches. Rows give clone size only sometimes, using once, few, many, or a class for an expanded clone.

d_gene	abundance	v_gene	j_gene	CDR3nt	CDR3aa
.	few	TRBV4-1	TRBJ2-7	TGCGCCAGCAGCCAGCAGGACAGCTACGAGCAGTACTTC	CASSQQDSYEQYF
.	.	TRBV7-3	TRBJ2-1	TGTGCCAGCAGCTTCCAGGGAGACAATGAGCAGTTCTTC	CASSFQGDNEQFF
.	.	TRBV5-1	TRBJ1-1	TGCGCCAGCAGCTTTAGACCGAACACTGAAGCTTTCTTT	CASSFRPNTEAFF
TRBD2	.	TRBV2	TRBJ2-3	TGTGCCAGCAGTTCCCCCGGGGGAGCGGGGACTGAAGATACGCAGTATTTT	CASSSPGGAGTEDTQYF
.	.	TRBV27	TRBJ1-4	TGTGCCAGCAGTTCCCTCACATATGGGTCTAATGAAAAACTGTTTTTT	CASSSLTYGSNEKLFF
TRBD2	.	TRBV19	TRBJ2-7	TGTGCCAGTAGTCCCCCTAGCGGGGGGGCATATGAGCAGTACTTC	CASSPPSGGAYEQYF
.	.	TRBV2	TRBJ1-1	TGTGCCACCGGCGTACAGGAGGGGGGCACTGAAGCTTTCTTT	CATGVQEGGTEAFF
.	.	TRBV30	TRBJ2-4	TGTGCCTGGAGTGCCGCCCAGGGCCCCCTAAACATTCAGTACTTC	CAWSAAQGPLNIQYF
TRBD1	.	TRBV9	TRBJ1-2	TGTGCCAGCAGCCACCGGGGCTCAGGACAGGGCAAAAAAGTTAACTATGGCTACACCTTC	CASSHRGSGQGKKVNYGYTF
TRBD1	.	TRBV2	TRBJ2-7	TGTGCCAGCATTGGGACAGGGGGCAACGAGCAGTACTTC	CASIGTGGNEQYF
.	few	TRBV5-6	TRBJ2-6	TGTGCCAGCAGCAACACAGGGACGGCCTTTGGTGCCAACGTCCTGACTTTC	CASSNTGTAFGANVLTF
.	.	TRBV7-2	TRBJ2-3	TGTGCCAGCAGCTTAGGGATCAATGCCCAGGGATCGCAGTATTTT	CASSLGINAQGSQYF
.	.	TRBV6-1	TRBJ1-1	TGTGCCAGCAGTGAGGACAGCATGAACACTGAAGCTTTCTTT	CASSEDSMNTEAFF
TRBD1	few	TRBV2	TRBJ2-3	TGTGCCAGCCGCCGGGACAGGGGTGAAGATACGCAGTATTTT	CASRRDRGEDTQYF
TRBD2	.	TRBV6-4	TRBJ2-1	TGTGCCAGCAGTGCTAGCGGGGGGGCCAATGAGCAGTTCTTC	CASSASGGANEQFF
TRBD1	.	TRBV5-1	TRBJ1-2	TGCGCCAGCAGCTTGAGCACAGGGGTTCATTATGGCTACACCTTC	CASSLSTGVHYGYTF
.	.	TRBV12-3/TRBV12-4	TRBJ2-7	TGTGCCAGCGGCCGGCTGAAAGAGCAGTACTTC	CASGRLKEQYF
.	.	TRBV11-2	TRBJ1-1	TGTGCCAGCAGCTACAGAAGGGGCGGGGACACTGAAGCTTTCTTT	CASSYRRGGDTEAFF
TRBD2	few	TRBV5-4	TRBJ2-3	TGTGCCAGCAGCTCGGGGGGATATACGCAGTATTTT	CASSSGGYTQYF
TRBD1	.	TRBV28	TRBJ1-5	TGTGCCAGCAGGCCCAAGACAGGGGGCCATCAGCCCCAGCATTTT	CASRPKTGGHQPQHF
TRBD1	.	TRBV30	TRBJ1-2	TGTGCCTGGATGACAGGGGGAGGATATGGCTACACCTTC	CAWMTGGGYGYTF
TRBD1	.	TRBV30	TRBJ1-1	TGTGCCTGGACCCGACAGGGGGTGAACACTGAAGCTTTCTTT	CAWTRQGVNTEAFF
.	once	TRBV5-1	TRBJ2-7	TGCGCCAGCAGCATAACCCCGTTCCGGGCCGCCTGGGAGCAGTACTTC	CASSITPFRAAWEQYF
.	.	TRBV21-1	TRBJ2-1	TGTGCCAGCAGGACCCATGAGCAGTTCTTC	CASRTHEQFF